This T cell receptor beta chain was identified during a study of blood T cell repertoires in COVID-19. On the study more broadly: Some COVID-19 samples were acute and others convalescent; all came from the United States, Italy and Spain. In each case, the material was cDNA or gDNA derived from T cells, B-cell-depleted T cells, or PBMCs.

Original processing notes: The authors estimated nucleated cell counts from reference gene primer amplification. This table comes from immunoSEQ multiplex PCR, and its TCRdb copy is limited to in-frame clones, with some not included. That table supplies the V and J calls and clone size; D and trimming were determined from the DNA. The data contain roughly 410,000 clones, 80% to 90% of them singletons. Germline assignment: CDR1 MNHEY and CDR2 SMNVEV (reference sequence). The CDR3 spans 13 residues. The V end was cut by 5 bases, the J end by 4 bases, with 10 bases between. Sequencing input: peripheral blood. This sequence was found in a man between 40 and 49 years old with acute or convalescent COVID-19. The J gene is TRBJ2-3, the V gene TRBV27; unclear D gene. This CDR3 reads CASSISYPDTQYF. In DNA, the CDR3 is TGTGCCAGCAGTATTAGTTATCCAGATACGCAGTATTTT.